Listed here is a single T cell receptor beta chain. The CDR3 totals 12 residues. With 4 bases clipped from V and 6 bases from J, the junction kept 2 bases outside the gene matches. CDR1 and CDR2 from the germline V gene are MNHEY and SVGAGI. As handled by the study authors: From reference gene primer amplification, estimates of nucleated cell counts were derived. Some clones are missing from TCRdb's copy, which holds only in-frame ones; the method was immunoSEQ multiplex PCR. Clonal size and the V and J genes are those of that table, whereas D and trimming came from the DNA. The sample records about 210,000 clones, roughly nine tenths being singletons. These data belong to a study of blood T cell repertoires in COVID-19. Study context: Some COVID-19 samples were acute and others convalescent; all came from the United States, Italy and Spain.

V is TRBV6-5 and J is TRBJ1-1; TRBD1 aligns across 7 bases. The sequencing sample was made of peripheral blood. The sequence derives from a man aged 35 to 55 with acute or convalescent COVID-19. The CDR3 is CASSFQGAEAFF. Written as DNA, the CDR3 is TGTGCCAGCAGTTTTCAGGGGGCTGAAGCTTTCTTT.